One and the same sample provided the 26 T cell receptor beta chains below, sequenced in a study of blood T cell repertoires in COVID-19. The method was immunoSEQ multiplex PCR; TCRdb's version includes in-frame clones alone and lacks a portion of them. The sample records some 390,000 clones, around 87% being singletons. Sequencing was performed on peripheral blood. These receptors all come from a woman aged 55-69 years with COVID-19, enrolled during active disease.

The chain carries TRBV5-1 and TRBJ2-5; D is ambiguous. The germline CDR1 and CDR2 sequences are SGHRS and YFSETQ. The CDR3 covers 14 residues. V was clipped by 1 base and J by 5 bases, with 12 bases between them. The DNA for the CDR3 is TGCGCCAGCAGCTTGTTGAGATTGAGGGAGACCCAGTACTTC. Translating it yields CASSLLRLRETQYF.

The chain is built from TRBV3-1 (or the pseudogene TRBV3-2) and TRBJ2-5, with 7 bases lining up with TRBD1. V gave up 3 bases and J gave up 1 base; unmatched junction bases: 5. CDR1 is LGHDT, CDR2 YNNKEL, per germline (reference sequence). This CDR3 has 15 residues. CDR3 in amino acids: CASSQTDRIQETQYF. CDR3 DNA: TGTGCCAGCAGCCAGACGGACAGGATCCAAGAGACCCAGTACTTC.

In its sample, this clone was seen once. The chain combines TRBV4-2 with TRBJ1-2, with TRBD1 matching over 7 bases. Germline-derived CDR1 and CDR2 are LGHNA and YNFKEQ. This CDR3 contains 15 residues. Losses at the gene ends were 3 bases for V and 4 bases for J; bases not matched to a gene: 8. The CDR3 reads CASSQGQTKTYGYTF. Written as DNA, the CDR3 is TGTGCCAGCAGCCAGGGACAGACAAAGACCTATGGCTACACCTTC.

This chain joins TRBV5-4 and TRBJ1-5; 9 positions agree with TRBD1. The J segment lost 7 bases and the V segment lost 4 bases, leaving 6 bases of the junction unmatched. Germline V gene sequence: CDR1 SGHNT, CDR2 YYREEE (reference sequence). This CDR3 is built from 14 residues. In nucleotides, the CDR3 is TGTGCCAGCAGCCGGGACAGGGCGGGCCAGCCCCAGCATTTT. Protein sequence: CASSRDRAGQPQHF.

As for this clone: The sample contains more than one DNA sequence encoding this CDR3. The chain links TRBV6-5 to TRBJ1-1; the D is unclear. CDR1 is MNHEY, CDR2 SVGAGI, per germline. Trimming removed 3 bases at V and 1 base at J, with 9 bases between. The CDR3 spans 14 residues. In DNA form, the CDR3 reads TGTGCCAGCAGTTATAGTAATGGGAACACTGAAGCTTTCTTT. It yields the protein CASSYSNGNTEAFF.

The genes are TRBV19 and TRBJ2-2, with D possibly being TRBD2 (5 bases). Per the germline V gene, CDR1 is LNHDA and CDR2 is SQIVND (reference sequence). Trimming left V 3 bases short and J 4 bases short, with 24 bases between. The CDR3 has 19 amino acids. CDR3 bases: TGTGCCAGTAGTATTTTCCGGGGTCGGTCCAGACGAAGCACCGGGGAGCTGTTTTTT. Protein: CASSIFRGRSRRSTGELFF. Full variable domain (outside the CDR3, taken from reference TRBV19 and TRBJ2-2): DGGITQSPKYLFRKEGQNVTLSCEQNLNHDAMYWYRQDPGQGLRLIYYSQIVNDFQKGDIAEGYSVSREKKESFPLTVTSAQKNPTAFYLCASSIFRGRSRRSTGELFFGEGSRLTVL.

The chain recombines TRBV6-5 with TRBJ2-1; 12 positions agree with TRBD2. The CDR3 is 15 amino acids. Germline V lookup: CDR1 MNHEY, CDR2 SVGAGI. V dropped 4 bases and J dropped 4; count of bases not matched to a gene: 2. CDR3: CASSLTSGGYNEQFF. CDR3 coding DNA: TGTGCCAGCAGTTTGACTAGCGGGGGATACAATGAGCAGTTCTTC.

CDR3 DNA sequence: TGTGCCAGCAGCAAAGGGCAAGGACAGGGGGCCATGAACACTGAAGCTTTCTTT. It yields the protein CASSKGQGQGAMNTEAFF. The rearrangement links TRBV21-1 to TRBJ1-1; no DNA check was done on the table's D call, TRBD1. TRBV21-1 is deemed a pseudogene. CDR3 length equals 18 residues.

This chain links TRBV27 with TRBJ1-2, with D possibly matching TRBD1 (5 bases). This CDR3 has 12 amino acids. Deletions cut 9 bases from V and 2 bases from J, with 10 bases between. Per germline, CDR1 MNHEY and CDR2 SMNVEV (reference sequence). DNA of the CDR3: TGTGCCAGTGCGGGGCGGAACTATGGCTACACCTTC. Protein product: CASAGRNYGYTF.

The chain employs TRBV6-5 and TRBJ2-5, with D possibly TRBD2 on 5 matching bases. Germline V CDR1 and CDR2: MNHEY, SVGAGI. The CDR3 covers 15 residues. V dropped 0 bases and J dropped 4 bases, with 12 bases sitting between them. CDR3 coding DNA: TGTGCCAGCAGTTACTCGATTGAGGGCAGAGAGACCCAGTACTTC. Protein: CASSYSIEGRETQYF.

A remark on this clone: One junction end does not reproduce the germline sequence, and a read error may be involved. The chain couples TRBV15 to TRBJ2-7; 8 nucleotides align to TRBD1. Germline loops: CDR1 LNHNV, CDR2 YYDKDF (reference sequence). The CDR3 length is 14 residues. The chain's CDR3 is CATSRSGGSHEQYF. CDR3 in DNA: TGTGCCACCAGCAGGTCAGGGGGCTCCCACGAGCAGTACTTC.

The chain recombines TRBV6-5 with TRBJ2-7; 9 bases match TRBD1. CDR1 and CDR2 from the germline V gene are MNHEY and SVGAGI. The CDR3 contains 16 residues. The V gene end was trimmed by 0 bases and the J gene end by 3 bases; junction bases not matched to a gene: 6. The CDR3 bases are TGTGCCAGCAGTTACTCGAGGGACAGGGTCGGCTACGAGCAGTACTTC. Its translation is CASSYSRDRVGYEQYF.

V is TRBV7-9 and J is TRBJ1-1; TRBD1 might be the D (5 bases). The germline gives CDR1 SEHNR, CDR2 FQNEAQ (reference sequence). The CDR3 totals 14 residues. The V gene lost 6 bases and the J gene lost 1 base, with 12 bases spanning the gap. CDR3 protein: CASSPPRENTEAFF. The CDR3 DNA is TGTGCCAGCAGTCCCCCCAGGGAGAACACTGAAGCTTTCTTT. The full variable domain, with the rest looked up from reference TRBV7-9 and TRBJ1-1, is DTGVSQNPRHKITKRGQNVTFRCDPISEHNRLYWYRQTLGQGPEFLTYFQNEAQLEKSRLLSDRFSAERPKGSFSTLEIQRTEQGDSAMYLCASSPPRENTEAFFGQGTRLTVV.

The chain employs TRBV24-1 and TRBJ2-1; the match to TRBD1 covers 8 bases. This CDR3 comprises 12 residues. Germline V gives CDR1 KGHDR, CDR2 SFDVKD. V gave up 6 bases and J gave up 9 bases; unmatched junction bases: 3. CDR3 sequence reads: CATSRQGSEQFF. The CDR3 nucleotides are TGTGCCACCAGTAGACAGGGGTCTGAGCAGTTCTTC.

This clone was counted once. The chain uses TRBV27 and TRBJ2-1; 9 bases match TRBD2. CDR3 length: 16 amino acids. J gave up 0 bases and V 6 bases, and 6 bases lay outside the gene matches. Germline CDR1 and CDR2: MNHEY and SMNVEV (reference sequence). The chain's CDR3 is CASSFRAGGSYNEQFF. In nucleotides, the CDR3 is TGTGCCAGCAGCTTCCGAGCGGGGGGCTCCTACAATGAGCAGTTCTTC.

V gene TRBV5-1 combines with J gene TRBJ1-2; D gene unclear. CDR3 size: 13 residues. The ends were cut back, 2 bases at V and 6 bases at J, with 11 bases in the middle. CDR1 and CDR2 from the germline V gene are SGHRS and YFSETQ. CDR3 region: CASSFNRVDGYTF. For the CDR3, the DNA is TGCGCCAGCAGCTTTAACAGAGTCGATGGCTACACCTTC.

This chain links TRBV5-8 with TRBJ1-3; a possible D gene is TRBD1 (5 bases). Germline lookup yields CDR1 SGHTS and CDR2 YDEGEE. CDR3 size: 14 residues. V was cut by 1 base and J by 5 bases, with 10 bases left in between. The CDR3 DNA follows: TGTGCCAGCAGCTTGCGACAGCCAAGAAACACCATATATTTT. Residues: CASSLRQPRNTIYF.

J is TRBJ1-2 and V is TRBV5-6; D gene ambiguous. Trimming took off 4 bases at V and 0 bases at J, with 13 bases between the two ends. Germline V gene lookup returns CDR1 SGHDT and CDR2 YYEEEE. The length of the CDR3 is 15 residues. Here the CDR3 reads CASSALRGPNYGYTF. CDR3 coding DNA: TGTGCCAGCAGCGCCTTACGAGGCCCTAACTATGGCTACACCTTC. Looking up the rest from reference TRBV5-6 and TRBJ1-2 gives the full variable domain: DAGVTQSPTHLIKTRGQQVTLRCSPKSGHDTVSWYQQALGQGPQFIFQYYEEEERQRGNFPDRFSGHQFPNYSSELNVNALLLGDSALYLCASSALRGPNYGYTFGSGTRLTVV.

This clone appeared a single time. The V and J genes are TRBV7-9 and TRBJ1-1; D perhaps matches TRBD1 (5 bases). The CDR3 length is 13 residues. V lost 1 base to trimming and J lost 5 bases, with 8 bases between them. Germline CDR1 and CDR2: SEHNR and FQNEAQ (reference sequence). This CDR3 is CASSLVTATEAFF. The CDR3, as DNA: TGTGCCAGCAGCTTAGTGACAGCTACTGAAGCTTTCTTT.

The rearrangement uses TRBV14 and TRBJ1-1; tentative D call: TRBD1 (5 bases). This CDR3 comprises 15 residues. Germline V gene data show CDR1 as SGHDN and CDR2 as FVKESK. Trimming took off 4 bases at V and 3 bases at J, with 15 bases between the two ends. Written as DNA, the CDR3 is TGTGCCAGCAGCCTCGGCGGACACCGGGACACTGAAGCTTTCTTT. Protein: CASSLGGHRDTEAFF.

CDR3 protein: CASSLQGPLNNSPLHF. CDR3 nucleotide sequence: TGTGCCAGCAGCTTACAGGGACCCCTGAATAATTCACCCCTCCACTTT. The V and J genes are TRBV2 and TRBJ1-6; D possibly corresponds to TRBD1 (6 bases). The V gene's germline CDR1 is SNHLY and CDR2 FYNNEI. CDR3 length equals 16 residues. Trimming left V 6 bases short and J 5 bases short, with 17 bases between. Drawing the rest from reference TRBV2 and TRBJ1-6, the complete variable domain is EPEVTQTPSHQVTQMGQEVILRCVPISNHLYFYWYRQILGQKVEFLVSFYNNEISEKSEIFDDQFSVERPDGSNFTLKIRSTKLEDSAMYFCASSLQGPLNNSPLHFGNGTRLTVT.

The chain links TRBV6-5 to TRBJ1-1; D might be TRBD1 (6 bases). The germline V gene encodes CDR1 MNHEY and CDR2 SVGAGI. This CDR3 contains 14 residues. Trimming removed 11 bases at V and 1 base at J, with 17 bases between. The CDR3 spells CALKTGLWNTEAFF. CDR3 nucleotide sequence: TGTGCCCTTAAGACAGGACTTTGGAACACTGAAGCTTTCTTT.

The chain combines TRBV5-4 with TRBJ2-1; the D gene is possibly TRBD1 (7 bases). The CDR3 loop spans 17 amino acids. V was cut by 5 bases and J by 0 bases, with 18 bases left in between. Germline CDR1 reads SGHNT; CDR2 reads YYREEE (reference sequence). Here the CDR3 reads CASRYDRVGSSYNEQFF. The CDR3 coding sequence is TGTGCCAGCAGATACGACAGGGTCGGGAGCTCCTACAATGAGCAGTTCTTC.

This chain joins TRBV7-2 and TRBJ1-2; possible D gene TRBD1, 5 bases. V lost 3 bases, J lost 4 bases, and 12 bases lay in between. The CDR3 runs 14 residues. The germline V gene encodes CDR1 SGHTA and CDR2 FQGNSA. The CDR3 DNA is TGTGCCAGCAGCTTTCAGGGCCGGCCCTATGGCTACACCTTC. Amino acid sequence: CASSFQGRPYGYTF.

CDR3 loop: CASTLGGGPQETQYF. CDR3 sequence (DNA): TGTGCCAGCACCCTAGGCGGGGGGCCCCAAGAGACCCAGTACTTC. The chain joins TRBV2 to TRBJ2-5; 8 bases agree with TRBD2. From germline, CDR1 is SNHLY and CDR2 FYNNEI. The CDR3 sequence is 15 residues long. V lost 7 bases to trimming and J lost 1 base; unmatched junction nucleotides: 8.

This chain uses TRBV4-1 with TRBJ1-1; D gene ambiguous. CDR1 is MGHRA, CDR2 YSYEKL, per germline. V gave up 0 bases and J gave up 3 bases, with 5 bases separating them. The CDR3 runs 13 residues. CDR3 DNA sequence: TGCGCCAGCAGCCAAGACCCTTACACTGAAGCTTTCTTT. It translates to CASSQDPYTEAFF.